This entry lists 4 T cell receptor beta chains sequenced from one sample in a study of cytomegalovirus exposure and HLA in healthy donors. Assay used: immunoSEQ multiplex PCR; TCRdb lists only in-frame clones, some missing. The data contain under 300,000 clones, 90% of them singletons. The sample consisted of PBMCs. The origin of the receptors is a woman in her late teens or twenties in good health and CMV-seronegative.

The V gene is TRBV28, the J gene TRBJ2-1; 7 positions match TRBD1. V gave up 5 bases and J gave up 0 bases; unmatched junction bases: 4. Germline lookup yields CDR1 MDHEN and CDR2 SYDVKM. CDR3 length: 15 amino acids. CDR3 DNA sequence: TGTGCCAGCAGTGTGACAGGGTCCTCCTACAATGAGCAGTTCTTC. It encodes CASSVTGSSYNEQFF.

The rearrangement joins TRBV7-9 to TRBJ2-5; TRBD2 matches at 7 bases. The CDR3 has 13 residues. V dropped 8 bases and J dropped 1; count of bases not matched to a gene: 4. Germline V lookup: CDR1 SEHNR, CDR2 FQNEAQ (reference sequence). This CDR3 reads CASGRGFQETQYF. The CDR3 DNA reads as TGTGCCAGCGGGAGGGGATTCCAAGAGACCCAGTACTTC. The full variable domain, rest sourced from reference TRBV7-9 and TRBJ2-5, is DTGVSQNPRHKITKRGQNVTFRCDPISEHNRLYWYRQTLGQGPEFLTYFQNEAQLEKSRLLSDRFSAERPKGSFSTLEIQRTEQGDSAMYLCASGRGFQETQYFGPGTRLLVL.

This chain links TRBV7-2 with TRBJ2-2, with 7 positions matching TRBD2. The CDR3 covers 17 residues. V was clipped by 2 bases and J by 0 bases; unmatched bases: 6. The germline V gene encodes CDR1 SGHTA and CDR2 FQGNSA. The CDR3 is CASSLTGRGANTGELFF. CDR3 nucleotide sequence: TGTGCCAGCAGCTTAACCGGACGGGGGGCGAACACCGGGGAGCTGTTTTTT.

The chain is built from TRBV12-2 and TRBJ1-5; the D call in the table, TRBD1, was not verified against the DNA. TRBV12-2 is listed as a pseudogene. The CDR3 sequence is 15 residues long. The CDR3 bases are TGTGCAAGTCGCTTAGCAGGGGCTAGCAATCAGCCCCAGCATTTT. This encodes CASRLAGASNQPQHF.